This paragraph covers one TCR beta chain sequence. V lost 5 bases to trimming and J lost 5 bases; unmatched junction nucleotides: 6. The CDR3 is made up of 14 amino acids. The V gene's germline CDR1 is SGHVS and CDR2 FNYEAQ. Original data processing: Cell counts per sample came from amplifying reference gene primers. TCRdb's copy holds only in-frame clones and misses some; the assay was immunoSEQ multiplex PCR. V, J and clone size reflect that table, while D and trimming were determined from the DNA. The sample has 190,000 or so clones, about 77% seen once. This entry is derived from a study of blood T cell repertoires in COVID-19. Across the whole study: From the United States, Italy and Spain came samples of acute and convalescent COVID-19. Sources were T cells, B-cell-depleted T cells, or PBMCs; the material itself was cDNA or gDNA.

The chain employs TRBV7-6 and TRBJ2-7; 10 nucleotides line up with TRBD1. Material: peripheral blood. This TCR was recovered from a woman of 80 years or more with active or convalescent COVID-19. The CDR3 sequence: CASSRDRGQDEQYF. The CDR3 DNA reads as TGTGCCAGCAGCCGCGACAGGGGGCAAGACGAGCAGTACTTC.